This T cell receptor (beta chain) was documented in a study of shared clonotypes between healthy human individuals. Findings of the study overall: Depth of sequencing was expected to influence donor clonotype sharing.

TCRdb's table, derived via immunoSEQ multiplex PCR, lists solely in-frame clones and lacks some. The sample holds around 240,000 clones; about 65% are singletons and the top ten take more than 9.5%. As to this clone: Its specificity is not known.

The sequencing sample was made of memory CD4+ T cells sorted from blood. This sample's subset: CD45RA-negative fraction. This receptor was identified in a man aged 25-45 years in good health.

As DNA, the CDR3 is TGTGCCAGCAGTCTCCAGCGGGAACGCACAGATACGCAGTATTTT. Protein: CASSLQRERTDTQYF. The chain is built from TRBV6-5 and TRBJ2-3, with TRBD2 matching 7 bases. After removal of 5 bases from V and 1 base from J, the junction contained 6 bases not matched to a gene. This CDR3 is built from 15 residues. Germline CDR1 is MNHEY and CDR2 is SVGAGI.